One T cell receptor (beta chain) is described in this entry. The data were taken from a study of tumor-infiltrating lymphocytes in primary liver carcinoma. CDR1 and CDR2 (germline): SGHAT, FQDESV (reference sequence). CDR3 size: 16 residues. V was clipped by 6 bases and J by 12 bases; unmatched bases: 17. Total RNA amounting to roughly 0.5 ug was the source from which TCR beta cDNA was made with a constant-region primer. It was through three nested multiplex PCR rounds of slightly modified ARM-PCR that TCR beta libraries arose. Each of the first two PCR rounds ran roughly 9 cycles with TRBV1-TRBV30 forward and C-beta reverse primers. Via MiXCR, TCRdb re-called the multiplex PCR reads, giving one row per CDR3 protein. There are about 48,000 distinct CDR3 sequences in the sample; about 70% occur only once, and about a quarter lies in the top ten. From unsorted bulk tissue weighing about 20-32 mg, DNA and RNA were co-extracted.

This clonotype originated in a man in his forties with primary liver carcinoma and hepatitis B virus infection. Sequencing input: liver tumor tissue from sampling region 3. Subset reported: tumor region T3, left-lateral pole. The V call is TRBV11-1, the J call TRBJ2-3, with TRBD2 matching over 11 bases. The CDR3 sequence: CASSKGLAVSTDRQYF. The CDR3 DNA reads TGTGCCAGCAGTAAGGGACTAGCGGTTAGCACAGATAGACAGTATTTT.